The clone carrying this T cell receptor beta chain appeared a few times. The data originate from a study of blood T cell repertoires in COVID-19. Study-wide context: Whether acute or convalescent, the COVID-19 samples came from the United States, Italy and Spain.

This CDR3 has 14 residues. The germline CDR1 and CDR2 sequences are ENHRY and SYGVKD. V shed 6 bases and J shed 4 bases, with 16 bases lying between them. Authors' data handling: Estimation of nucleated cell counts was performed using reference gene primer amplification. Here immunoSEQ multiplex PCR was the method, and the copy in TCRdb shows in-frame clones only, minus some. That table furnishes V, J and clone size, whereas the DNA furnished D and trimming. The sample lists approximately 25,000 clones, roughly 71% occurring once. V is TRBV10-3 and J is TRBJ2-7; D may be TRBD1 (6 bases). This sequence was found in an elderly man with active or convalescent COVID-19. The specimen sequenced was peripheral blood. The CDR3 DNA is TGTGCCATCAGGGACACAGGGAAGTCTTACGAGCAGTACTTC. It encodes CAIRDTGKSYEQYF.